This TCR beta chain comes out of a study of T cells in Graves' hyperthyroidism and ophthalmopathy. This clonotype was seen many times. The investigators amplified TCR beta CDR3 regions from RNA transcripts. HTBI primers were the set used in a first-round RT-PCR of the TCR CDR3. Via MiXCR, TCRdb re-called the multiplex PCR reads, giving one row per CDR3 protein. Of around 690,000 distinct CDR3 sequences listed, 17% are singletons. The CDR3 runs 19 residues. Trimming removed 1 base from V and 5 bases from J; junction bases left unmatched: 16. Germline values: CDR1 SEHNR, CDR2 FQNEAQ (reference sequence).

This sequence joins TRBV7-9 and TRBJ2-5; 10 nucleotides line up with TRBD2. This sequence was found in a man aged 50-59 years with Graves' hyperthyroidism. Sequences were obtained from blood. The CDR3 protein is CASSLVGKGLAERQETQYF. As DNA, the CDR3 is TGTGCCAGCAGCTTAGTCGGGAAAGGACTAGCGGAGCGCCAGGAGACCCAGTACTTC.